One and the same sample provided the 18 T cell receptor beta chains below, sequenced in a study of shared clonotypes between healthy human individuals. Clones were sequenced by immunoSEQ multiplex PCR, and TCRdb holds only the in-frame ones, with some missing. Altogether some 700,000 clones are present, roughly 87% being singletons, with the ten largest covering about 34%. Sequenced sample: memory CD8+ T cells from PBMCs. Regarding subset: CD45RO+ cells pooled with CCR7-negative TemRA cells. All receptors derive from a man in his late teens or twenties in good health. Some clones in this sample may be carry-over from other donors' samples.

The V and J genes are TRBV5-8 and TRBJ2-5, with TRBD2 identical over 14 bases. The ends lost 5 bases at V and 4 bases at J; junction bases unmatched: 4. Per the germline V gene, CDR1 is SGHTS and CDR2 is YDEGEE. The CDR3 spans 15 residues. For the CDR3, the DNA is TGTGCCAGCAGACTGGGACTAGCGGGAGCAGAGACCCAGTACTTC. The encoded protein is CASRLGLAGAETQYF.

The rearrangement joins TRBV7-3 to TRBJ2-5; D is possibly TRBD1 or TRBD2 (5 bases each). Germline assignment: CDR1 SGHTA and CDR2 FQGTGA. The ends were cut back, 2 bases at V and 6 bases at J, with 13 bases in the middle. This CDR3 comprises 14 residues. CDR3 DNA sequence: TGTGCCAGCAGCTTATGGGGGACGGCACAGACCCAGTACTTC. Translation gives CASSLWGTAQTQYF.

This clone was seen a few times. The genes are TRBV5-4 and TRBJ2-5; 7 positions match TRBD1. V lost 1 base and J lost 5; bases outside the gene matches: 8. The CDR3 consists of 15 residues. The germline V gene encodes CDR1 SGHNT and CDR2 YYREEE (reference sequence). The CDR3: CASSLRSGGRETQYF. Written as DNA, the CDR3 is TGTGCCAGCAGCTTGAGGTCAGGGGGACGGGAGACCCAGTACTTC. The full variable domain, in which reference TRBV5-4 and TRBJ2-5 provide the parts outside the CDR3, is ETGVTQSPTHLIKTRGQQVTLRCSSQSGHNTVSWYQQALGQGPQFIFQYYREEENGRGNFPPRFSGLQFPNYSSELNVNALELDDSALYLCASSLRSGGRETQYFGPGTRLLVL.

This clone was found once. V is TRBV28 and J is TRBJ1-1; D is possibly TRBD1 (5 bases). This CDR3 region has 16 residues. Germline values: CDR1 MDHEN, CDR2 SYDVKM. Trimming removed 2 bases from V and 1 base from J, with 14 bases in between. CDR3 in DNA: TGTGCCAGCAGTTTAACTCGCAGGGAAGGGAACACTGAAGCTTTCTTT. It specifies CASSLTRREGNTEAFF.

The table lists this clone with many counts. This rearrangement joins TRBV19 to TRBJ1-2, with D unclear. Trimming took 1 base from V and 6 from J, leaving 9 bases between them. Germline V gene data show CDR1 as LNHDA and CDR2 as SQIVND (reference sequence). This CDR3 spans 13 amino acids. This CDR3 reads CASSIGRLNGYTF. DNA for the CDR3: TGTGCCAGTAGTATAGGAAGGCTGAATGGCTACACCTTC. Drawing the rest from reference TRBV19 and TRBJ1-2, the complete variable domain is DGGITQSPKYLFRKEGQNVTLSCEQNLNHDAMYWYRQDPGQGLRLIYYSQIVNDFQKGDIAEGYSVSREKKESFPLTVTSAQKNPTAFYLCASSIGRLNGYTFGSGTRLTVV.

V is TRBV13 and J is TRBJ2-7, with 7 bases that match TRBD1. From germline, CDR1 is PRHDT and CDR2 FYEKMQ (reference sequence). Trimming took 4 bases from V and 7 from J; bases not matched to a gene: 10. The CDR3 spans 14 residues. CDR3 sequence: CASSSGTEVWEQYF. The CDR3 bases are TGTGCCAGCAGCTCCGGGACAGAAGTATGGGAGCAGTACTTC.

The rearrangement links TRBV27 to TRBJ1-5; D is unresolved. V was shortened by 7 bases and J by 2 bases, with 9 bases between the two germline ends. This CDR3 region has 13 residues. Germline lookup yields CDR1 MNHEY and CDR2 SMNVEV (reference sequence). For the CDR3, the DNA is TGTGCCAGCAAGCCTGGCGGCAATCAGCCCCAGCATTTT. Its protein is CASKPGGNQPQHF.

Notes on this clone: Other nucleotide sequences from this sample produce the same CDR3. CDR3 sequence (DNA): TGTGCCAGCAGTTTGGGCCGAGGCTCCTACAATGAGCAGTTCTTC. This encodes CASSLGRGSYNEQFF. The J gene is TRBJ2-1, the V gene TRBV28; no firm D call. Trimming stripped 3 bases from V and 0 bases from J, with 9 bases between. CDR1 is MDHEN and CDR2 is SYDVKM in the germline V gene. The CDR3 is 15 residues long.

This chain joins TRBV13 and TRBJ2-1; D ambiguous. V dropped 2 bases and J dropped 6 bases, with 14 bases sitting between them. The CDR3 has 15 amino acids. Germline V gene data show CDR1 as PRHDT and CDR2 as FYEKMQ (reference sequence). This CDR3 is CASSLWGNAINEQFF. The CDR3 DNA sequence: TGTGCCAGCAGCTTATGGGGTAACGCAATCAATGAGCAGTTCTTC.

The chain uses TRBV6-1 and TRBJ2-1; no clear D gene. The CDR3 has 13 residues. Germline V gene lookup returns CDR1 MNHNS and CDR2 SASEGT. V was pared by 4 bases and J by 9 bases, with 13 bases between. DNA of the CDR3: TGTGCCAGCAGTGGGGTTCGGACGGGTGAGCAGTTCTTC. Translated, it gives CASSGVRTGEQFF.

This clone was picked up one time. This sequence joins TRBV5-6 and TRBJ2-2, with unresolved D. CDR1 SGHDT and CDR2 YYEEEE come from the germline V gene. Between the trimmed V and J ends, which lost 0 bases and 10 bases, there was a span of 7 bases. The CDR3 sequence is 12 residues long. CDR3 in DNA: TGTGCCAGCAGCTTGGACCGGGTGGAGCTGTTTTTT. Amino acid sequence: CASSLDRVELFF. Together with reference TRBV5-6 and TRBJ2-2, the CDR3 gives the full variable domain: DAGVTQSPTHLIKTRGQQVTLRCSPKSGHDTVSWYQQALGQGPQFIFQYYEEEERQRGNFPDRFSGHQFPNYSSELNVNALLLGDSALYLCASSLDRVELFFGEGSRLTVL.

Concerning this clone itself: Germline and junction disagree at one end, which may indicate a read error. The rearrangement joins TRBV7-9 to TRBJ2-1; TRBD1 matches at 7 bases. The V gene's germline CDR1 is SEHNR and CDR2 FQNEAQ (reference sequence). The CDR3 has 12 amino acids. The CDR3 region is CASSSSPGTAIF. The CDR3 DNA sequence: TGTGCCAGCAGCTCCAGTCCCGGGACAGCGATCTTC.

The V gene is TRBV7-9, the J gene TRBJ2-7, with 9 bases matching TRBD1. Looked up from germline, CDR1 is SEHNR and CDR2 is FQNEAQ (reference sequence). The CDR3 has 15 residues. With V trimmed by 6 bases and J by 4 bases, 10 bases remained unmatched. The CDR3 is CASRDPGQGEYEQYF. The CDR3 DNA reads as TGTGCCAGCAGAGATCCGGGACAGGGTGAATACGAGCAGTACTTC.

This chain connects TRBV28 to TRBJ2-1; maybe TRBD1 (6 bases). Germline V lookup: CDR1 MDHEN, CDR2 SYDVKM. Trimming left V 4 bases short and J 8 bases short, with 15 bases between. This CDR3 is 14 amino acids long. CDR3 sequence (DNA): TGTGCCAGCAGTTCCCGACAGGTCCTCCATGAGCAGTTCTTC. Translating gives CASSSRQVLHEQFF.

The rearrangement uses TRBV7-3 and TRBJ2-1, with 13 bases lining up with TRBD2. The V segment lost 3 bases and the J segment 10 bases; nucleotides outside the gene matches: 3. The CDR3 totals 14 residues. From germline, CDR1 is SGHTA and CDR2 FQGTGA. CDR3 sequence (DNA): TGTGCCAGCAGCTTTGGACTAGCGGGAGAGGAGCAGTTCTTC. Residues: CASSFGLAGEEQFF.

On this clone itself: A much bigger clone sits one base away, suggesting this may be a read error. This same CDR3 is encoded by further DNA sequences in the sample. V gene TRBV12-5 combines with J gene TRBJ1-2, with no clear D. Germline V lookup: CDR1 LGHNT, CDR2 FRNRAP. The CDR3 sequence is 12 residues long. The CDR3 coding sequence is TGTGCTAGTGGTTTAGGGAACTATGGCTACACTTTC. This sequence encodes CASGLGNYGYTF.

The V and J genes are TRBV7-2 and TRBJ2-7; D is unclear. Germline V gene data show CDR1 as SGHTA and CDR2 as FQGNSA. The CDR3 has 13 amino acids. Trimming shortened V by 7 bases and J by 5 bases, and 15 bases separated the two germline ends. CDR3 nucleotides: TGTGCCAGCATCGAGGACGGTATAAACGAGCAGTACTTC. Translation: CASIEDGINEQYF.

The CDR3 nucleotides are TGTGCCAGCAGCTTGCTCCACCCGGGACTAGCGGGCCCTAGCACAGATACGCAGTATTTT. Protein product: CASSLLHPGLAGPSTDTQYF. J is TRBJ2-3 and V is TRBV5-4; 12 nucleotides match TRBD2. After removal of 1 base from V and 0 bases from J, the junction contained 12 bases not matched to a gene. The CDR3 extends over 20 amino acids. CDR1 is SGHNT and CDR2 is YYREEE in the germline V gene (reference sequence).